This passage covers 21 T cell receptor beta chains from one sample sequenced in a study of T cell responses to AZD1222 COVID-19 vaccine. Repertoires were generated with immunoSEQ multiplex PCR, while TCRdb's copy carries only in-frame clones and drops some. The sample shows under 150,000 clones, about 92% of them seen only once. The sample was peripheral blood, taken on day 0 of AZD1222 vaccination. The receptors derive from an adult in good health.

The chain employs TRBV3-1 (or the pseudogene TRBV3-2) and TRBJ1-3; TRBD1 aligns across 7 bases. Germline V CDR1 and CDR2: LGHDT, YNNKEL (reference sequence). V dropped 4 bases and J dropped 1; count of bases not matched to a gene: 1. The CDR3 is 14 residues long. CDR3: CASSPGQSGNTIYF. CDR3 coding DNA: TGTGCCAGCAGCCCGGGACAGTCTGGAAACACCATATATTTT.

This chain connects TRBV5-1 to TRBJ2-2; unclear D gene. The ends were cut back, 0 bases at V and 4 bases at J, with 13 bases in the middle. The germline CDR1 and CDR2 sequences are SGHRS and YFSETQ. This CDR3 is built from 16 residues. The CDR3 region is CASSLVFPSGTGELFF. The CDR3 nucleotides are TGCGCCAGCAGCTTGGTATTCCCCAGTGGCACCGGGGAGCTGTTTTTT.

The chain is built from TRBV10-3 and TRBJ2-3, with TRBD2 identical over 10 bases. CDR1 and CDR2 (germline): ENHRY, SYGVKD. Losses at the gene ends were 3 bases for V and 5 bases for J; bases not matched to a gene: 11. The CDR3 covers 17 residues. CDR3 protein: CAISEPISGRAVDTQYF. The CDR3 DNA is TGTGCCATCAGTGAACCTATAAGCGGGAGGGCCGTAGATACGCAGTATTTT.

This clone was counted at least ten times. The gene calls are TRBV9 and TRBJ1-1, with unresolved D. The CDR3 sequence is 13 residues long. V was shortened by 3 bases and J by 4 bases, with 10 bases between the two germline ends. The germline gives CDR1 SGDLS, CDR2 YYNGEE. The CDR3 DNA reads as TGTGCCAGCAGCGCCTCTGAGGGCACTGAAGCTTTCTTT. Translated: CASSASEGTEAFF.

The chain combines TRBV4-3 with TRBJ1-2; unclear D gene. The V gene's germline CDR1 is LGHNA and CDR2 YSLEER. The length of the CDR3 is 15 residues. Trimming left V 1 base short and J 2 bases short, with 11 bases between. CDR3 DNA sequence: TGCGCCAGCAGCCAAGGCCTCGGGATAAACTATGGCTACACCTTC. Its protein product is CASSQGLGINYGYTF.

The chain employs TRBV11-3 and TRBJ2-1; TRBD2 matches at 9 bases. This CDR3 has 17 amino acids. Trimming at V came to 5 bases and at J to 3 bases, leaving 11 bases not matched to a gene. Germline CDR1 SGHNT, CDR2 YENEEA. This CDR3 reads CASSTDLTSGDYNEQFF. In DNA, the CDR3 is TGTGCCAGCAGCACAGACCTGACTAGCGGAGACTACAATGAGCAGTTCTTC. Variable domain in full (rest from reference TRBV11-3 and TRBJ2-1): EAGVVQSPRYKIIEKKQPVAFWCNPISGHNTLYWYLQNLGQGPELLIRYENEEAVDDSQLPKDRFSAERLKGVDSTLKIQPAELGDSAVYLCASSTDLTSGDYNEQFFGPGTRLTVL.

The J gene is TRBJ2-1, the V gene TRBV13; 10 nucleotides align to TRBD2. The CDR3 spans 15 residues. The junction had 5 bases not matched to a gene; V was cut back by 5 bases and J by 4 bases. Germline CDR1 is PRHDT and CDR2 is FYEKMQ (reference sequence). The CDR3 bases are TGTGCCAGCAGCCGCGGGACTAGCGTGTACAATGAGCAGTTCTTC. Its translation is CASSRGTSVYNEQFF. Filled out from reference TRBV13 and TRBJ2-1, the complete variable domain reads AAGVIQSPRHLIKEKRETATLKCYPIPRHDTVYWYQQGPGQDPQFLISFYEKMQSDKGSIPDRFSAQQFSDYHSELNMSSLELGDSALYFCASSRGTSVYNEQFFGPGTRLTVL.

This sequence joins TRBV19 and TRBJ1-1; TRBD1 might be the D (5 bases). Per germline, CDR1 LNHDA and CDR2 SQIVND (reference sequence). The CDR3 loop spans 14 amino acids. V lost 7 bases to trimming and J lost 7 bases, with 19 bases between them. CDR3 nucleotide sequence: TGTGCCAGTATCCGAAGTCGGGGGGATAATGAAGCTTTCTTT. This codes for CASIRSRGDNEAFF.

The count of this clone is one. The V gene is TRBV5-8, the J gene TRBJ1-1; unclear D gene. The CDR3 covers 14 residues. V was clipped by 2 bases and J by 3 bases, with 11 bases between them. The germline V gene encodes CDR1 SGHTS and CDR2 YDEGEE. CDR3 amino acids: CASSFAFSYTEAFF. CDR3 DNA: TGTGCCAGCAGCTTCGCCTTCTCGTACACTGAAGCTTTCTTT.

V is TRBV7-2 and J is TRBJ2-7; TRBD2 might be the D (6 bases). The V gene lost 5 bases and the J gene lost 2 bases, with 13 bases spanning the gap. The CDR3 loop spans 14 amino acids. Per the germline V gene, CDR1 is SGHTA and CDR2 is FQGNSA. CDR3: CASSPWTTTYEQYF. The CDR3 DNA is TGTGCCAGCAGCCCTTGGACTACAACCTACGAGCAGTACTTC. Full variable domain (remainder filled in from reference TRBV7-2 and TRBJ2-7): GAGVSQSPSNKVTEKGKDVELRCDPISGHTALYWYRQSLGQGLEFLIYFQGNSAPDKSGLPSDRFSAERTGGSVSTLTIQRTQQEDSAVYLCASSPWTTTYEQYFGPGTRLTVT.

The chain uses TRBV6-1 and TRBJ2-1; D remains unclear. V lost 0 bases, J lost 1 base, and 1 base lay in between. CDR3 length: 13 residues. CDR1 is MNHNS and CDR2 is SASEGT in the germline V gene. The CDR3: CASSEASYNEQFF. CDR3 DNA: TGTGCCAGCAGTGAAGCTTCCTACAATGAGCAGTTCTTC.

This rearrangement joins TRBV27 to TRBJ1-2; tentative D call: TRBD1 (5 bases). Trimming cost V 1 base and J 6 bases, with 12 bases left between them. This CDR3 is built from 14 residues. From germline, CDR1 is MNHEY and CDR2 SMNVEV (reference sequence). The CDR3 DNA reads TGTGCCAGCAGTTTATGGGGGGGGTCCGATGGCTACACCTTC. This translates into CASSLWGGSDGYTF.

This clone appeared a single time. The chain employs TRBV29-1 and TRBJ1-1, with D possibly TRBD1 on 6 matching bases. Trimming left V 4 bases short and J 2 bases short, with 8 bases between. The CDR3 length is 12 residues. Germline CDR1 and CDR2: SQVTM and ANQGSEA. The CDR3 region has the DNA TGCAGCGTTGCGGGGGCTAACACTGAAGCTTTCTTT. It specifies CSVAGANTEAFF.

The table lists this clone with a count of one. The rearrangement links TRBV5-1 to TRBJ2-7, with 12 bases fitting TRBD2. V lost 0 bases to trimming and J lost 4 bases; unmatched junction nucleotides: 2. Germline V CDR1 and CDR2: SGHRS, YFSETQ. This CDR3 comprises 15 residues. The CDR3 sequence: CASSLGLAGVYEQYF. The CDR3 region has the DNA TGCGCCAGCAGCTTGGGACTAGCGGGAGTTTACGAGCAGTACTTC.

The V and J genes are TRBV6-1 and TRBJ2-3; 8 nucleotides align to TRBD2. The CDR3 extends over 17 amino acids. V lost 4 bases to trimming and J lost 2 bases; unmatched junction nucleotides: 11. Germline CDR1 MNHNS, CDR2 SASEGT. DNA for the CDR3: TGTGCCAGCAGTGTTAATCAGGGGACTAGTTTCACAGATACGCAGTATTTT. Protein: CASSVNQGTSFTDTQYF.

The chain joins TRBV11-2 to TRBJ2-5, with 7 bases identical to TRBD2. Germline assignment: CDR1 SGHAT and CDR2 FQNNGV. This CDR3 spans 14 amino acids. V shed 1 base, J shed 4 bases, and the junction held 3 bases outside the gene matches. CDR3 residues: CASSLVTGGETQYF. CDR3 sequence (DNA): TGTGCCAGCAGCTTAGTAACGGGGGGAGAGACCCAGTACTTC. Combining the CDR3 with reference TRBV11-2 and TRBJ2-5 gives the whole variable domain EAGVAQSPRYKIIEKRQSVAFWCNPISGHATLYWYQQILGQGPKLLIQFQNNGVVDDSQLPKDRFSAERLKGVDSTLKIQPAKLEDSAVYLCASSLVTGGETQYFGPGTRLLVL.

The rearrangement uses TRBV9 and TRBJ1-1; D possibly corresponds to TRBD1 (5 bases). Trimming pared 2 bases from V and 1 base from J, leaving 9 bases between. In germline, CDR1 is SGDLS, CDR2 YYNGEE. This CDR3 region has 14 residues. This CDR3 is CASSVWQGNTEAFF. The DNA for the CDR3 is TGTGCCAGCAGCGTTTGGCAGGGGAACACTGAAGCTTTCTTT.

The J gene is TRBJ2-2, the V gene TRBV5-1; a weak D match, TRBD1 (5 bases). Germline V gene sequence: CDR1 SGHRS, CDR2 YFSETQ. This CDR3 is built from 13 residues. V was pared by 8 bases and J by 0 bases, with 8 bases between. CDR3 coding DNA: TGCGCCAGACAGGTCGCGAACACCGGGGAGCTGTTTTTT. Translation: CARQVANTGELFF.

The V call is TRBV6-5, the J call TRBJ2-1, with 7 positions matching TRBD2. From germline, CDR1 is MNHEY and CDR2 SVGAGI. CDR3 length: 16 amino acids. With V trimmed by 0 bases and J by 9 bases, 11 bases remained unmatched. Here the CDR3 reads CASSYSEGGPSGEQFF. Written as DNA, the CDR3 is TGTGCCAGCAGTTACTCTGAGGGAGGGCCCTCGGGTGAGCAGTTCTTC.

V gene TRBV5-1 combines with J gene TRBJ2-1; TRBD2 matches 10 bases. Germline CDR1 is SGHRS and CDR2 is YFSETQ. The CDR3 runs 14 residues. J gave up 5 bases and V 5 bases, and 4 bases lay outside the gene matches. CDR3 nucleotides: TGCGCCAGCAGATCAGGACTAGCGGACAATGAGCAGTTCTTC. Amino acid sequence: CASRSGLADNEQFF. The variable domain in full, with the rest retrieved from reference TRBV5-1 and TRBJ2-1, is KAGVTQTPRYLIKTRGQQVTLSCSPISGHRSVSWYQQTPGQGLQFLFEYFSETQRNKGNFPGRFSGRQFSNSRSEMNVSTLELGDSALYLCASRSGLADNEQFFGPGTRLTVL.

V and J are TRBV27 and TRBJ1-2, with D perhaps matching TRBD1 (5 bases). The CDR3 has 15 residues. Germline V gene sequence: CDR1 MNHEY, CDR2 SMNVEV (reference sequence). The V and J ends lost 3 bases and 5 bases respectively, with 16 bases between them. CDR3 DNA sequence: TGTGCCAGCAGTTTGCGAATGGGGGGATTATATGGCTACACCTTC. Encoded protein: CASSLRMGGLYGYTF.